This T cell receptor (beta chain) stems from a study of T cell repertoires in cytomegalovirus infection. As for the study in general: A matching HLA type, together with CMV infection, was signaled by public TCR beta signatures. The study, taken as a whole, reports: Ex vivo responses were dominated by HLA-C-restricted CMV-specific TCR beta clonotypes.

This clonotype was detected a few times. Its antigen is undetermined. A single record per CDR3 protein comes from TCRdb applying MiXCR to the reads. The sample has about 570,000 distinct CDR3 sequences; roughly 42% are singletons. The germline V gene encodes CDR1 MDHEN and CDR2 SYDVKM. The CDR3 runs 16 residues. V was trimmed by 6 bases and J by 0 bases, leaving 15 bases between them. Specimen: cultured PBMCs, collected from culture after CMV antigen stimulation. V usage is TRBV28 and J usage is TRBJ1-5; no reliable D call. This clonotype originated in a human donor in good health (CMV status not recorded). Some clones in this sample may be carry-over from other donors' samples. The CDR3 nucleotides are TGTGCCAGCAGACTCACCAGGAAATATAGCAATCAGCCCCAGCATTTT. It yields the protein CASRLTRKYSNQPQHF.